Sequencing of this TCR beta chain was carried out in a study of T cell changes during pregnancy in multiple sclerosis. Trimming took 6 bases from V and 5 from J, leaving 16 bases between them. The germline gives CDR1 LNHDA, CDR2 SQIVND (reference sequence). The CDR3 runs to 14 residues. Here immunoSEQ multiplex PCR was the method, and the copy in TCRdb shows in-frame clones only, minus some. The table has around 40,000 clones, approximately 91% seen once. Sequenced material: CD4+ T cells from peripheral blood mononuclear cells, taken in the second trimester of pregnancy. This rearrangement joins TRBV19 to TRBJ1-1, with D perhaps matching TRBD1 (5 bases). The receptor comes from a female donor with multiple sclerosis, enrolled in a pregnancy study. The CDR3 DNA follows: TGTGCCAGTAGCCTGGGGCCCGCGGGGACTGAAGCTTTCTTT. Amino acid sequence: CASSLGPAGTEAFF. The variable domain in full, completed from reference TRBV19 and TRBJ1-1, reads DGGITQSPKYLFRKEGQNVTLSCEQNLNHDAMYWYRQDPGQGLRLIYYSQIVNDFQKGDIAEGYSVSREKKESFPLTVTSAQKNPTAFYLCASSLGPAGTEAFFGQGTRLTVV.